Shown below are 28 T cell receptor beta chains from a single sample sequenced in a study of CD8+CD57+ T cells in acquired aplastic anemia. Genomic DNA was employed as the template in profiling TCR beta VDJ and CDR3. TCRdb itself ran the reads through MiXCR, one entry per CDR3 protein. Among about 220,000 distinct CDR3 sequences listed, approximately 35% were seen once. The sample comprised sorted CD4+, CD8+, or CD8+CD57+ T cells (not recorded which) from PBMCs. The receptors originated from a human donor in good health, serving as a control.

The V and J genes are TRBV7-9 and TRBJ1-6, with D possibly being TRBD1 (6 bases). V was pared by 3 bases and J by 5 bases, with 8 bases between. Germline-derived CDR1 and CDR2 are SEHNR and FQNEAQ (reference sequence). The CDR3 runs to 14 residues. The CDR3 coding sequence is TGTGCCAGCAGCTTCAAGGGGGATAATTCACCCCTCCACTTT. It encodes CASSFKGDNSPLHF.

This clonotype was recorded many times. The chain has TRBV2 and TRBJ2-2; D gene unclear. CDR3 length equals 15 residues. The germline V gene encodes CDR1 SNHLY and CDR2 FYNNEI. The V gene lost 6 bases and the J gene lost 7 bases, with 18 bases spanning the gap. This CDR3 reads CASRRPFFEVGELFF. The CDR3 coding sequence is TGTGCCAGCAGACGACCCTTTTTTGAAGTCGGGGAGCTGTTTTTT.

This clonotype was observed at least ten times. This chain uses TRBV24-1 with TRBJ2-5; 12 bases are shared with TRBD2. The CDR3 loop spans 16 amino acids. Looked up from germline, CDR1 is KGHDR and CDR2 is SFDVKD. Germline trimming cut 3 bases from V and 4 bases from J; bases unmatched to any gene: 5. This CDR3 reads CATSDPILAGGETQYF. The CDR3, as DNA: TGTGCCACCAGTGATCCGATACTAGCGGGAGGAGAGACCCAGTACTTC.

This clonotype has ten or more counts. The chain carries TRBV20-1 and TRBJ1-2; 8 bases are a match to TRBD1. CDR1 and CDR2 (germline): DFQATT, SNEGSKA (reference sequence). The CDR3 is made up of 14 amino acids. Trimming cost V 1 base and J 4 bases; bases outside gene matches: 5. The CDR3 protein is CSARGQGASYGYTF. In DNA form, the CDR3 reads TGCAGTGCTAGAGGCCAGGGGGCGTCCTATGGCTACACCTTC.

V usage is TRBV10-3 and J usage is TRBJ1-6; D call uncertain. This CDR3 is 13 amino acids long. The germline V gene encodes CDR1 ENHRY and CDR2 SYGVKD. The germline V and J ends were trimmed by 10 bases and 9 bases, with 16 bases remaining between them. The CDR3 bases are TGTGCCACGTACCCCATAGCTGGTTCACCCCTCCACTTT. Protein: CATYPIAGSPLHF.

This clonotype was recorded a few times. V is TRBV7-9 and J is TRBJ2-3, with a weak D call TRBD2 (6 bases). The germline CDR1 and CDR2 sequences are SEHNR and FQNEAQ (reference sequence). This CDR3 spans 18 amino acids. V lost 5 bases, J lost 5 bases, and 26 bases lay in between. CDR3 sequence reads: CASSARVGEAPTRDTQYF. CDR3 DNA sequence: TGTGCCAGCAGCGCCAGAGTGGGGGAGGCGCCCACAAGAGATACGCAGTATTTT.

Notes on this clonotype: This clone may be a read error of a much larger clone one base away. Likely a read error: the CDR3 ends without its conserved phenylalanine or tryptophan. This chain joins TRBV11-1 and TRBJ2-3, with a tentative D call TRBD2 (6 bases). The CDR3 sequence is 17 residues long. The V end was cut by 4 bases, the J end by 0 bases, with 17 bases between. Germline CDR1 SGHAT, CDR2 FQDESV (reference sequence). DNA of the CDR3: TGTGCCAGCAGCTCTTATACCACCGGGACTAGCACAGATACGCAGTATCTT. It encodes CASSSYTTGTSTDTQYL.

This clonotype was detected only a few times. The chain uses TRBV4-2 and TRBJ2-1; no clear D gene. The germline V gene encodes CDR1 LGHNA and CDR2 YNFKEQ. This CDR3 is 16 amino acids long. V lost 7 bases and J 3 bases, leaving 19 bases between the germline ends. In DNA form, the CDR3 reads TGTGCCAGCACCCCCCCGGGCAAGGCGGACTACAATGAGCAGTTCTTC. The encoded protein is CASTPPGKADYNEQFF.

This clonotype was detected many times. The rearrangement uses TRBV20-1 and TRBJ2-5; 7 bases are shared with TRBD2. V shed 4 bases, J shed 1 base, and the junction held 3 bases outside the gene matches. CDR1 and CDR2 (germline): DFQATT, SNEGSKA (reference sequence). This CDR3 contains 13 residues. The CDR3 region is CSAISSGQETQYF. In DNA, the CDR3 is TGCAGTGCTATCTCTAGCGGCCAAGAGACCCAGTACTTC.

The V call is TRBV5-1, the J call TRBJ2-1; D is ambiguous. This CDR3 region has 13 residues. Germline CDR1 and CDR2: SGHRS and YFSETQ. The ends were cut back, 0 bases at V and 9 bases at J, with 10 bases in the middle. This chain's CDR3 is CASSLVGQPEQFF. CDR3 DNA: TGCGCCAGCAGCTTGGTTGGGCAGCCTGAGCAGTTCTTC.

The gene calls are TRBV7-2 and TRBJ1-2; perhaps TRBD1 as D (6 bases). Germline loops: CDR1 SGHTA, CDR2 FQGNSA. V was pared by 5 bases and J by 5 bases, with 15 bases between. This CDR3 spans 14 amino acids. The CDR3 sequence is CASSRDTAYYGYTF. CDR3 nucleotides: TGTGCCAGCAGCCGGGACACGGCCTATTATGGCTACACCTTC.

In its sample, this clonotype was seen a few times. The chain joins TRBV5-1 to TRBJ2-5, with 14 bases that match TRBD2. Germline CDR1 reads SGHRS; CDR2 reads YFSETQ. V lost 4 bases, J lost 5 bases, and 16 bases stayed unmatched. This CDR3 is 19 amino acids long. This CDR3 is CASSPSSTSGGALRETQYF. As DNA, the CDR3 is TGCGCCAGCAGCCCAAGCTCGACTAGCGGGGGGGCCTTGAGGGAGACCCAGTACTTC.

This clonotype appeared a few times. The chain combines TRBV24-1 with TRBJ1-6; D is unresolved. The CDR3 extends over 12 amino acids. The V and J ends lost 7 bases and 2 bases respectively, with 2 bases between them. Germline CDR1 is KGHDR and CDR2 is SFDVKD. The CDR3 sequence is CATSTYNSPLHF. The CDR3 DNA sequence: TGTGCCACCAGCACCTATAATTCACCCCTCCACTTT.

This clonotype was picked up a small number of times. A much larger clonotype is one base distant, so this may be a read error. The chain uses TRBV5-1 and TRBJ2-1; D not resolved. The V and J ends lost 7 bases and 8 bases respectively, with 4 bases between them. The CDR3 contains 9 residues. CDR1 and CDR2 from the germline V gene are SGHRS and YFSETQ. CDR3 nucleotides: TGCGCCAGCGGCGATGAGCAGTTCTTC. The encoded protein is CASGDEQFF.

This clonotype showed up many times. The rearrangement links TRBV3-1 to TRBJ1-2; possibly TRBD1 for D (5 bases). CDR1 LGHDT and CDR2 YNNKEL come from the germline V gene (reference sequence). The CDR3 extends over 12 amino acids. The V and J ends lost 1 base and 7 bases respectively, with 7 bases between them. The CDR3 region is CASSQAGGGYTF. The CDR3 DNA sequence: TGTGCCAGCAGCCAAGCGGGGGGTGGCTACACCTTC.

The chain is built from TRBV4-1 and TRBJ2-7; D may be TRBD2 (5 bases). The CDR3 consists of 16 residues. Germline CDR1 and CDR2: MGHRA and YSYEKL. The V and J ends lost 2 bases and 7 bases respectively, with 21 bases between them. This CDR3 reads CASSQRVAGGYNEQYF. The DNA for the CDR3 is TGCGCCAGCAGCCAACGCGTGGCGGGTGGTTACAATGAGCAGTACTTC.

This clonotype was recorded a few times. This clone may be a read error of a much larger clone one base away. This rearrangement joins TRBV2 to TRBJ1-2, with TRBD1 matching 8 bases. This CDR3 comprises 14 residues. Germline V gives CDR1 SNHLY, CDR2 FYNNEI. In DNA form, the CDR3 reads TGTGCCAGCTTTTCCCAGGGGGCGTACTATGGCAACACCTTC. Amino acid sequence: CASFSQGAYYGNTF.

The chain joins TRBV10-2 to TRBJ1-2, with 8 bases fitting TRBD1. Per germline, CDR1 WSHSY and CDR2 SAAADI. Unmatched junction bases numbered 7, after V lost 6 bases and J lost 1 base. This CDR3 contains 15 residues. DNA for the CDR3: TGCGCCAGCAGCCTGACAGGGGTAGATAACTATGGCTACACCTTC. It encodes CASSLTGVDNYGYTF.

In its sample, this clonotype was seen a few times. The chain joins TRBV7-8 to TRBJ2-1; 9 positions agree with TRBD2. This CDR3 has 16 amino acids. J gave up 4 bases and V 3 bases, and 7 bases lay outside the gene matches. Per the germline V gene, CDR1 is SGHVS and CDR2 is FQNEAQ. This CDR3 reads CASSFGGRAFYNEQFF. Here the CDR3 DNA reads TGTGCCAGCAGCTTTGGCGGGAGGGCCTTTTACAATGAGCAGTTCTTC.

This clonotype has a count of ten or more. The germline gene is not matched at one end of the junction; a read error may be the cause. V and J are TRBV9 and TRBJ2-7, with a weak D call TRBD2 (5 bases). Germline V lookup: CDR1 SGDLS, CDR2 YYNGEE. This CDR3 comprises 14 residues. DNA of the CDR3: TGTGCCAGCAGCGTCTCGGGATCCTCCTCCGAGCAGTACTTC. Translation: CASSVSGSSSEQYF.

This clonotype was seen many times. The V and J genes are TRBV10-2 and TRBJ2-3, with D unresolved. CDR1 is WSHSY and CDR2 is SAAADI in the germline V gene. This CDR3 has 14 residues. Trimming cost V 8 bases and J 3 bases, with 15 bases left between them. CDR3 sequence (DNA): TGCGCCAGCCAGCGCTTGATTGTTACAGATACGCAGTATTTT. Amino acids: CASQRLIVTDTQYF.

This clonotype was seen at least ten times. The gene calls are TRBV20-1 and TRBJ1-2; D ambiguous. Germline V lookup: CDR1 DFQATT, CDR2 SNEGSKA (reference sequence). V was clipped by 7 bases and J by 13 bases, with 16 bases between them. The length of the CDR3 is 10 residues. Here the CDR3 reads CSVEAPRSTF. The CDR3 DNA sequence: TGCAGTGTGGAGGCCCCAAGGTCCACCTTC.

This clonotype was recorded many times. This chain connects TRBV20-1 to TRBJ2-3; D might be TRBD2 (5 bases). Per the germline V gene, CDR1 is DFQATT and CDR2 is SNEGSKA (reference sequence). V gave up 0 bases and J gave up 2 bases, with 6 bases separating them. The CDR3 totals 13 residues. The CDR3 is CSARETITDTQYF. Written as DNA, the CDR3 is TGCAGTGCTAGAGAGACTATCACAGATACGCAGTATTTT.

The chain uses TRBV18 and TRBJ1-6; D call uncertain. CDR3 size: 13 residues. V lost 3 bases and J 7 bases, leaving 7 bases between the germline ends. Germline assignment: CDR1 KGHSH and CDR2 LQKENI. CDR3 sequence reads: CASSPTDNSPLHF. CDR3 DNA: TGTGCCAGCTCACCGACGGACAATTCACCCCTCCACTTT.

This chain's CDR3 is CASSLTGGRLLGANVLTF. The CDR3 DNA reads TGTGCCAGCAGCTTAACAGGGGGACGACTCCTAGGGGCCAACGTCCTGACTTTC. The chain joins TRBV11-1 to TRBJ2-6; 8 bases are a match to TRBD1. This CDR3 has 18 residues. Trimming removed 2 bases from V and 4 bases from J; junction bases left unmatched: 10. In germline, CDR1 is SGHAT, CDR2 FQDESV (reference sequence).

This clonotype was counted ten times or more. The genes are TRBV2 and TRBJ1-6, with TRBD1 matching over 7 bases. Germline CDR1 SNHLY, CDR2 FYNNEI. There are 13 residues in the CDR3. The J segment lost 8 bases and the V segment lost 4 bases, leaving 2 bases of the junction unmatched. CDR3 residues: CASSGQGDSPLHF. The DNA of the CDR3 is TGTGCCAGCAGTGGACAGGGTGATTCACCCCTCCACTTT.

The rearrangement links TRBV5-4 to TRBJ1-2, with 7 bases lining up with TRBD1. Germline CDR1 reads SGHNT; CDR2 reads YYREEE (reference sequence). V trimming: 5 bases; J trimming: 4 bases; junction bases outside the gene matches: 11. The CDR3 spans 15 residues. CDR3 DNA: TGTGCCAGCAGTCCGGGACAGAGGGTTATCTATGGCTACACCTTC. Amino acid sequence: CASSPGQRVIYGYTF.

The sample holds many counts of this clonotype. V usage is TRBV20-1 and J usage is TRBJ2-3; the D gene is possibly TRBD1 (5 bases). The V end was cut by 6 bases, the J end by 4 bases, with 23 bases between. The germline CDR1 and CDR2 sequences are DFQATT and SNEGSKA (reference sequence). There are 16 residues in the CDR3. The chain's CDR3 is CSASPPQGAHPDTQYF. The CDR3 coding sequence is TGCAGTGCATCCCCGCCCCAGGGCGCGCACCCAGATACGCAGTATTTT.